This T cell receptor (beta chain) was observed in a study of Graves' ophthalmopathy and Graves' hyperthyroidism. Lactation, pregnancy, uncontrolled infections and other autoimmune diseases were all grounds for excluding patients. The diagnosis was founded upon clinical symptoms, serum thyroxine, TRAb, thyroid ultrasound and orbital computed tomography. In the case of this clonotype: Its matching antigen is unknown.

Study-level points and caveats: The model flagged ophthalmopathy progression at over 60% sensitivity and roughly 72% specificity. Ophthalmopathy and stable hyperthyroidism were discriminated by a 13-signature model, with around 88% sensitivity and 81.08% specificity.

The authors amplified TCR beta CDR3 regions from RNA transcripts. The first round was an RT-PCR with HTBI primers, and the second round was a multiplex PCR. TCRdb itself ran the multiplex PCR reads through MiXCR, one entry per CDR3 protein. The sample shows over 500,000 distinct CDR3 sequences, roughly 20% of them seen only once. Trimming took off 3 bases at V and 6 bases at J, with 11 bases between the two ends. The CDR3 loop spans 13 amino acids. V usage is TRBV12-3 or TRBV12-4 and J usage is TRBJ1-2; D call uncertain. The clonotype was recovered from a woman aged 18 to 35 with stable Graves' hyperthyroidism. Some clones in this sample may be carry-over from other donors' samples. The sequencing sample was made of peripheral blood. Written as DNA, the CDR3 is TGTGCCAGCAGTTTCAGTCCCTCCCATGGCTACACCTTC. This translates into CASSFSPSHGYTF.